This TCR beta chain was retrieved from a study of cytomegalovirus exposure and HLA in healthy donors. Deletions cut 5 bases from V and 5 bases from J, with 15 bases between. Looked up from germline, CDR1 is SGHTA and CDR2 is FQGTGA. This CDR3 region has 14 residues. 13 Jbeta primers and 60 Vbeta primers were used for the PCR. TCRdb's table, derived via immunoSEQ multiplex PCR, lists solely in-frame clones and lacks some. This sample has tens of thousands of clones; about four fifths occur once, and the top ten carry over 10%. Note on this clone: What it recognizes is unknown.

Study results and limitations: It was likely that a cluster of highly shared sequence variants was a sequencing artifact.

Input material: PBMCs. V and J are TRBV7-3 and TRBJ1-2; a weak D match, TRBD1 (5 bases). The TCR comes from a male donor in good health and CMV-seropositive. DNA for the CDR3: TGTGCCAGCAGCCCCCGGGGGGGTCCTTATGGCTACACCTTC. Amino acid sequence: CASSPRGGPYGYTF.